Described below is a single TCR beta chain sequence and its context. What it binds is unknown. This table comes from immunoSEQ multiplex PCR, and its TCRdb copy is limited to in-frame clones, with some not included. The table shows about 22,000 clones, with approximately 91% occurring only once. The sample comes from a study of T cells in localized non-small cell lung cancer. Study-wide results and limits: Sequencing involved a lone tumor region, leaving heterogeneity possible.

This TCR was sampled from a man aged 40 to 70 with stage II squamous cell lung carcinoma. The starting material was PBMCs, obtained before any cancer treatment.

DNA of the CDR3: TGTGCCAGCAGCCCGGCGTGGGGGCCCTACACCGGGGAGCTGTTTTTT. It specifies CASSPAWGPYTGELFF. V gene TRBV28 combines with J gene TRBJ2-2, with D possibly matching TRBD1 (6 bases). V lost 6 bases to trimming and J lost 3 bases, with 17 bases between them. The CDR3 runs 16 residues. Germline-derived CDR1 and CDR2 are MDHEN and SYDVKM.